This entry is about one T cell receptor (beta chain). The target antigen is unknown. The CDR3 consists of 16 residues. CDR1 is SNHLY and CDR2 is FYNNEI in the germline V gene. V lost 2 bases, J lost 0 bases, and 11 bases lay in between. Using immunoSEQ multiplex PCR, the repertoire was profiled, and TCRdb retains in-frame clones only, with some absent. The sample shows tens of thousands of clones, about 92% of them seen only once. The data originate from a study of OX40 agonist ivuxolimab in advanced cancers. Study-wide context: Across the patients, intravenous ivuxolimab was delivered every 2 weeks at 0.01 to 10 mg/kg. Every patient in dose escalation had hepatocellular carcinoma, melanoma, renal cell or head and neck cancer. Study-wide points: Several nonresponders also turned out to have low normalized T-cell clonal expansion.

Autoimmune disease history or systemic immunosuppression disqualified patients. The sequence came from an adult with an advanced solid tumor such as melanoma, head and neck, liver or kidney cancer. Here the sequenced sample was CD4+ or CD8+ T cells sorted from blood, taken in a trial of the OX40 agonist ivuxolimab. The rearrangement joins TRBV2 to TRBJ1-5; D gene uncertain. The CDR3 bases are TGTGCCAGCAGTGAAAGAGAAGTTTATAGCAATCAGCCCCAGCATTTT. Amino acid sequence: CASSEREVYSNQPQHF.